A single sample is the source of the 7 T cell receptor beta chains below, sequenced in a study of brain T cells in children with intractable seizures. Produced via immunoSEQ multiplex PCR; TCRdb's table is partial and in-frame only. Among fewer than 150,000 clones listed, 94% were seen once. The source was peripheral blood, collected at surgery. The receptors were gathered from a boy in the first two years of life with hemimegalencephaly and intractable seizures.

V gene TRBV28 combines with J gene TRBJ2-5; D is perhaps TRBD2 (5 bases). Germline V gene lookup returns CDR1 MDHEN and CDR2 SYDVKM. The CDR3 loop spans 14 amino acids. Trimming pared 3 bases from V and 3 bases from J, leaving 11 bases between. For the CDR3, the DNA is TGTGCCAGCAGTTTGAGGCTAGCTGAAGAGACCCAGTACTTC. Amino acids: CASSLRLAEETQYF.

J is TRBJ2-1 and V is TRBV24-1; 11 positions match TRBD2. J gave up 1 base and V 4 bases, and 5 bases lay outside the gene matches. Germline V CDR1 and CDR2: KGHDR, SFDVKD. The CDR3 length is 17 residues. The CDR3 bases are TGTGCCACCAGTGACCCGTCTAGCGGGGGGTCCTACAATGAGCAGTTCTTC. Residues: CATSDPSSGGSYNEQFF.

V and J are TRBV7-9 and TRBJ2-5; 9 bases map to TRBD2. The CDR3 consists of 16 residues. Trimming cost V 1 base and J 5 bases; bases outside gene matches: 8. Germline values: CDR1 SEHNR, CDR2 FQNEAQ (reference sequence). CDR3 sequence reads: CASSLGASGKRETQYF. The DNA of the CDR3 is TGTGCCAGCAGCTTAGGAGCTAGCGGGAAGAGGGAGACCCAGTACTTC.

The chain employs TRBV7-9 and TRBJ2-3; TRBD2 matches 14 bases. Germline V gene sequence: CDR1 SEHNR, CDR2 FQNEAQ (reference sequence). This CDR3 has 17 amino acids. V was clipped by 5 bases and J by 5 bases; unmatched bases: 9. CDR3 DNA: TGTGCCAGCAGCGCCCAGACTAGCGGGAGGGCCGTAGATACGCAGTATTTT. Translating gives CASSAQTSGRAVDTQYF.

The CDR3 region has the DNA TGTGCCAGCTCGCCCCTGACTCTAGCGGGAGGGCCTAGCACAGATACGCAGTATTTT. Translation gives CASSPLTLAGGPSTDTQYF. The V gene is TRBV18, the J gene TRBJ2-3; 12 nucleotides match TRBD2. V shed 6 bases, J shed 0 bases, and the junction held 13 bases outside the gene matches. CDR1 and CDR2 (germline): KGHSH, LQKENI. There are 19 residues in the CDR3.

The rearrangement links TRBV2 to TRBJ1-1, with D maybe TRBD1 (6 bases). Germline lookup yields CDR1 SNHLY and CDR2 FYNNEI. V was clipped by 7 bases and J by 1 base, with 16 bases between them. This CDR3 contains 15 residues. The CDR3 here is CASIDFWTANTEAFF. In nucleotides, the CDR3 is TGTGCCAGCATAGATTTTTGGACAGCGAACACTGAAGCTTTCTTT.

This chain joins TRBV2 and TRBJ1-1; no clear D gene. Looked up from germline, CDR1 is SNHLY and CDR2 is FYNNEI. The length of the CDR3 is 13 residues. Between the trimmed V and J ends, which lost 6 bases and 3 bases, there was a span of 11 bases. DNA of the CDR3: TGTGCCAGCAGGTCAGTGGGCTACACTGAAGCTTTCTTT. This codes for CASRSVGYTEAFF.